The source of this T cell receptor (beta chain) is a study of T cell changes during pregnancy in multiple sclerosis. Here immunoSEQ multiplex PCR was the method, and the copy in TCRdb shows in-frame clones only, minus some. The table records about 50,000 clones, around 90% of them present only once. Germline V gives CDR1 SGHDT, CDR2 YYEEEE. V lost 3 bases, J lost 5 bases, and 10 bases stayed unmatched. This CDR3 is built from 16 residues. The chain uses TRBV5-6 and TRBJ2-5; 10 bases are shared with TRBD2. Source: CD4+ T cells from peripheral blood mononuclear cells, taken in the second trimester of pregnancy. The source is a female donor with multiple sclerosis, enrolled in a pregnancy study. Written as DNA, the CDR3 is TGTGCCAGCAGCTCCTTAGCGGGGGGCATAGTGGAGACCCAGTACTTC. Encoded protein: CASSSLAGGIVETQYF.